This entry concerns a single T cell receptor (beta chain). The data originate from a study of blood T cell repertoires in COVID-19. Study as a whole: Researchers got acute and convalescent COVID-19 samples from the United States, Italy and Spain.

Original processing methods: By means of reference gene primer amplification, nucleated cell counts were estimated. TCRdb keeps only in-frame clones here, not all; method: immunoSEQ multiplex PCR. V and J calls and clone size are as listed in that table; D and trimming were resolved from the DNA. The table includes 45,000 to 65,000 clones, 80% to 85% detected once. Looked up from germline, CDR1 is SGHDN and CDR2 is FVKESK. The CDR3 totals 15 residues. V shed 6 bases and J shed 3 bases, with 18 bases lying between them. The sequenced sample was peripheral blood. J is TRBJ2-7 and V is TRBV14, with D unresolved. The sequence was obtained from a young man with COVID-19, enrolled during active disease. CDR3 sequence reads: CASSAAVVVSYEQYF. The CDR3 DNA sequence: TGTGCCAGCAGTGCCGCGGTGGTGGTGAGCTACGAGCAGTACTTC.